Here is one TCR beta chain with its context. Its antigen is not identified. This sample was included in a study of CD8 T cells in ankylosing spondylitis. Study-wide results and limits: Ankylosing spondylitis blood seemed to carry a telltale TCR beta motif made of several highly homologous variants.

V lost 4 bases and J 7 bases, leaving 17 bases between the germline ends. The CDR3 length is 15 residues. CDR1 SNHLY and CDR2 FYNNEI come from the germline V gene. TCRdb re-called the 5' RACE reads with MiXCR, one entry per CDR3 protein. The sample records approximately 150,000 distinct CDR3 sequences, roughly a third being singletons. The source is a male donor with ankylosing spondylitis. What was sequenced was synovial fluid, either unsorted or a sorted T cell fraction (not recorded which). The chain has TRBV2 and TRBJ2-1; D assignment may be TRBD1 or TRBD2 (5 bases each). CDR3 amino acids: CASSGGRVGDNEQFF. CDR3 coding DNA: TGTGCCAGCAGTGGGGGCAGGGTGGGAGATAATGAGCAGTTCTTC.